This TCR beta chain was profiled in a study of T cells in Graves' hyperthyroidism and ophthalmopathy (dated by TCRdb to about 2019). Background on the whole study: Peripheral blood samples were taken at the time of initial diagnosis, prior to any treatment. To identify TCR V-J signatures that set the groups apart, the researchers used a discovery cohort of about a hundred patients, made up of about 44 with Graves' ophthalmopathy and about 60 with stable Graves' hyperthyroidism. Prospective prediction of ophthalmopathy was tested in an independent validation cohort consisting of under 20 hyperthyroidism patients and approximately 16 patients who later progressed to ophthalmopathy. The 95 to 100 discovery patients were randomly divided into training and test sets at a 7:3 ratio. Thyroid tissue and blood T-cell repertoires from six Graves' hyperthyroidism patients were also compared in the study. Once sampling was done, hyperthyroidism patients were given methimazole at a starting dose of 30 mg daily, whereas ophthalmopathy patients were given high-dose intravenous methylprednisolone. The paper reports TCR Vbeta CDR3 sequencing of over 120 peripheral blood samples: approximately 41 ophthalmopathy, roughly 74 hyperthyroidism and approximately 17 progressor patients.

The research as a whole found: Ophthalmopathy was separated from stable hyperthyroidism by a 13 V-J signature model, with approximately 89% sensitivity and 81% to 83% specificity obtained in cross-validation and 80%/75% obtained in testing. In validation, the model predicted progression to ophthalmopathy a median of around six months before onset, with over 55% sensitivity and 72.22% specificity. Sample size was not statistically predetermined, and blinding of investigators to group allocation was not performed. Most expanded thyroid clonotypes (frequency above 0.001) were also found in blood, which suggests that blood repertoires may mirror thyroid immune responses.

Moderately to severely active disease, a Clinical Activity Score of at least 3, a NOSPECS grade of at least 4, and a duration under 3 months were present in ophthalmopathy patients. Any patient with an uncontrolled infection, another autoimmune disease, pregnancy or lactation was excluded. Clinical symptoms, serum thyroxine and TRAb, thyroid ultrasound, and orbital computed tomography formed the basis for the diagnoses. PBMCs were isolated from about 10 ml of fresh peripheral blood by Ficoll-Paque density gradient centrifugation. Trizol reagent was used to extract total RNA, and RNA quality was then checked on an Agilent 2100 Bioanalyzer. The TCR beta CDR3 regions were amplified from RNA transcripts. The TCR CDR3 was subjected to a first round of RT-PCR using the HTBI primer set and the Qiagen OneStep RT-PCR kit. Libraries were constructed in a second round of multiplex PCR, after which size selection and purification were carried out. Paired-end sequencing of the libraries was performed with 100 bp reads on an Illumina HiSeq2000. The study's processing was this. Raw data were processed with SOAPnuke, discarding reads with adapters, uncalled bases, mean Phred below 15, or no exact constant-primer or identifier match. High-quality paired reads were merged using COPE v1.2.5, and each unique nucleotide sequence was defined as a clonotype. MiTCR v1.1 was used to align the clonotypes against IMGT TRBV, TRBD and TRBJ reference segments. The analysis included only V-J combinations with a frequency above 0.0001, which together covered 99% to 99.2% of the repertoires. A TCS score was defined as the ratio of F50 (clonal expansion) to E x V (chaos), with BLOSUM62-based TCRdist applied between CDR3 peptides within each V-J. Welch's t-statistics and random forest reduced 500 to 650 V-J features to roughly 13, which were used in a naive Bayes classifier (R e1071). TCRdb reprocessing: public reads trimmed at Q25 with fastp, clones called with MiXCR, in-frame beta chains kept. When rows share a CDR3 protein, they turn into one entry using the most common DNA and genes. The V and J calls were determined by TCRdb, not by the authors. This sample is represented by hundreds of thousands of distinct CDR3 sequences; about a sixth of them were singletons. In total, the top ten clones hold about 16% of the sample.

The germline V gene provides CDR1 SGHTA and CDR2 FQGNSA. The CDR3 starts with the cysteine, ends with the phenylalanine, and has 17 residues. The sequence is cut down to CDR3 DNA, 51 bases in frame from base 1. After removal of 4 bases from V and 5 bases from J, the junction retains 10 bases not matched to a gene. This clonotype came up many times. What this receptor recognizes is not known. No per-base quality is available; no much larger clone lies one base away. The sequencing input was blood. The sequence is built from TRBV7-2 and TRBJ2-3, with 12 bases matching TRBD2. This TCR derives from a woman aged 18-29 years with Graves' ophthalmopathy. In nucleotides, the sequence is TGTGCCAGCAGCTCGCTAGCGGGAGGGATCGTAGGAGATACGCAGTATTTT. Its protein product is CASSSLAGGIVGDTQYF.